This TCR beta chain was retrieved from a study of chemoradiotherapy in HPV16-positive cancers. General study findings and limits: Candidate HPV-specific clones and E7-related TCR motifs grew in tumor during treatment.

Sequenced by immunoSEQ multiplex PCR; TCRdb stores in-frame clones only, minus some. The data contain over 35,000 clones, roughly 77% of them seen just once; the ten biggest clones take up 5.2%. In the case of this clone: The antigen is not known.

Germline V gene data show CDR1 as MDHEN and CDR2 as SYDVKM. The ends were cut back, 5 bases at V and 0 bases at J, with 5 bases in the middle. There are 12 residues in the CDR3. The sequencing used blood, collected from a patient who underwent chemoradiotherapy. J is TRBJ2-7 and V is TRBV28; D gene ambiguous. This receptor was taken from a human donor with HPV-associated anogenital cancer. CDR3 in DNA: TGTGCCAGCAGTCTCAGCTCCTACGAGCAGTACTTC. Translation gives CASSLSSYEQYF.